This paragraph covers one TCR beta chain sequence. Antigen: not known. Amplification of TCR alpha and beta CDR3 regions from RNA used iRepertoire nested multiplex PCR. Tissue mRNA or PBMC total RNA, 100-400 ng, went into one-step reverse transcription and amplification. Via MiXCR, TCRdb re-called the multiplex PCR reads, giving one row per CDR3 protein. Of about 21,000 distinct CDR3 sequences in the sample, 20% to 25% were seen once. This sample stems from a study of glioma-infiltrating T cells. This CDR3 region has 15 residues. V was shortened by 3 bases and J by 1 base, with 12 bases between the two germline ends. From germline, CDR1 is LNHDA and CDR2 SQIVND (reference sequence). Study results and caveats: Tissue-blood divergence was below expectation in non-neoplastic patients, above in gliomas. CDR3 overlap between tissue and blood was very small.

Sequences were obtained from glioma tissue, nonneoplastic brain tissue, or PBMCs (not recorded which). The V call is TRBV19, the J call TRBJ1-1; maybe TRBD1 (6 bases). The receptor's source is a human donor with low-grade glioma or glioblastoma, undergoing nonglioma brain surgery, or in good health (not recorded which). In DNA, the CDR3 is TGTGCCAGTAGTATCCCACAGGGTGGGAACACTGAAGCTTTCTTT. It encodes CASSIPQGGNTEAFF. Using reference TRBV19 and TRBJ1-1 for the parts outside the CDR3, the full variable domain is DGGITQSPKYLFRKEGQNVTLSCEQNLNHDAMYWYRQDPGQGLRLIYYSQIVNDFQKGDIAEGYSVSREKKESFPLTVTSAQKNPTAFYLCASSIPQGGNTEAFFGQGTRLTVV.